A single sample is the source of the 21 T cell receptor beta chains below, sequenced in a study of blood T cells in healthy people across ages. Together with a sample-barcoded 5' primer, a J-beta primer mix was included in a second PCR lasting about 6 to 11 cycles. TCRdb reprocessed the 5' RACE reads with MiXCR, giving one entry per CDR3 protein. Of more than 750,000 distinct CDR3 sequences listed, around 29% are singletons. These data also formed part of another study, on T cells of mothers and their children.

Sequencing used blood. Every receptor here comes from a woman aged 40 to 50 in good health.

The rearrangement joins TRBV12-3 or TRBV12-4 to TRBJ1-2; D is uncertain. Trimming left V 4 bases short and J 8 bases short, with 14 bases between. This CDR3 region has 13 residues. CDR3 DNA sequence: TGTGCCAGCAGTTCCGGAGCAGGCTGGGGCTACACCTTC. Its protein product is CASSSGAGWGYTF.

This clonotype was seen a handful of times. A read error may produce the germline difference seen at one junction end. V and J are TRBV7-2 and TRBJ2-3; 7 bases map to TRBD1. The CDR3 contains 17 residues. CDR1 is SGHTA and CDR2 is FQGNSA in the germline V gene. DNA of the CDR3: TGTGCCGGCAGCTTAGCTAGAGCAGGGGGAGGCACAGATACGCAGTATTTT. Encoded protein: CAGSLARAGGGTDTQYF.

A word on this clonotype: The germline gene is not matched at one end of the junction; a read error may be the cause. The gene calls are TRBV29-1 and TRBJ2-2, with D perhaps TRBD2 (6 bases). Germline V CDR1 and CDR2: SQVTM, ANQGSEA. This CDR3 has 11 residues. CDR3 protein: CSVRKGGERFF. In nucleotides, the CDR3 is TGCAGCGTTAGGAAGGGCGGGGAGCGGTTTTTT.

The chain couples TRBV24-1 to TRBJ2-1; 10 nucleotides line up with TRBD2. Germline V gene sequence: CDR1 KGHDR, CDR2 SFDVKD. CDR3 length equals 17 residues. Germline trimming cut 4 bases from V and 3 bases from J; bases unmatched to any gene: 8. CDR3 residues: CATSDRVAGGYYNEQFF. In nucleotides, the CDR3 is TGTGCCACCAGTGACCGGGTAGCGGGGGGCTACTACAATGAGCAGTTCTTC.

About this clonotype: A much larger clonotype is one base distant, so this may be a read error. The chain links TRBV27 to TRBJ2-5, with 8 bases identical to TRBD1. TRBJ2-7 matches the DNA end more closely, so the J call is doubtful. The germline CDR1 and CDR2 sequences are MNHEY and SMNVEV (reference sequence). The CDR3 length is 15 residues. This CDR3 reads CTSSLYPQGAHEQYF. As DNA, the CDR3 is TGTACCAGCAGTTTATACCCCCAGGGGGCCCACGAGCAGTACTTC.

V usage is TRBV4-1 and J usage is TRBJ2-5, with D possibly matching TRBD1 (6 bases). The DNA end is a closer match to TRBJ2-7, so the J assignment may be wrong. The germline gives CDR1 MGHRA, CDR2 YSYEKL. The CDR3 runs to 15 residues. Here the CDR3 DNA reads TGCGCCAGCAGCCCCTCGGGTGGGGGCAGGTACGAGCAGTACTTC. It encodes CASSPSGGGRYEQYF.

On this clonotype itself: A read error is possible here, since a much larger clone lies one base away. V usage is TRBV11-2 and J usage is TRBJ2-3; 9 bases fit TRBD1. Germline assignment: CDR1 SGHAT and CDR2 FQNNGV. The CDR3 runs to 15 residues. The ends lost 4 bases at V and 4 bases at J; junction bases unmatched: 6. This CDR3 reads CASSSRTGVADTQYF. The CDR3 DNA follows: TGTGCCAGCAGCTCTAGGACAGGGGTAGCAGATACGCAGTATTTT.

This chain links TRBV25-1 with TRBJ2-7, with no clear D. Germline CDR1 and CDR2: MGHDK and SYGVNS. The CDR3 runs to 11 residues. Between the trimmed V and J ends, which lost 5 bases and 5 bases, there was a span of 7 bases. This CDR3 reads CASSTQHEQYF. Here the CDR3 DNA reads TGTGCCAGCAGTACACAACACGAGCAGTACTTC.

To note about this clonotype: One end of the junction does not line up with germline, which may come from a read error. The chain combines TRBV2 with TRBJ1-2; 9 bases map to TRBD1. CDR1 SNHLY and CDR2 FYNNEI come from the germline V gene. The CDR3 sequence is 13 residues long. CDR3 residues: CASESGQGYDYTF. The CDR3 DNA sequence: TGTGCCAGCGAAAGCGGACAGGGGTATGACTACACCTTC. Looking up the rest from reference TRBV2 and TRBJ1-2 gives the full variable domain: EPEVTQTPSHQVTQMGQEVILRCVPISNHLYFYWYRQILGQKVEFLVSFYNNEISEKSEIFDDQFSVERPDGSNFTLKIRSTKLEDSAMYFCASESGQGYDYTFGSGTRLTVV.

This chain connects TRBV7-8 to TRBJ1-1; tentatively, D is TRBD1 (5 bases). The germline V gene encodes CDR1 SGHVS and CDR2 FQNEAQ. Trimming stripped 4 bases from V and 5 bases from J, with 14 bases between. The CDR3 length is 14 residues. The CDR3 region is CASSSAGGRTEAFF. CDR3 bases: TGTGCCAGCAGCTCCGCGGGGGGTCGGACTGAAGCTTTCTTT. Looking up the rest from reference TRBV7-8 and TRBJ1-1 gives the full variable domain: GAGVSQSPRYKVAKRGQDVALRCDPISGHVSLFWYQQALGQGPEFLTYFQNEAQLDKSGLPSDRFFAERPEGSVSTLKIQRTQQEDSAVYLCASSSAGGRTEAFFGQGTRLTVV.

This clonotype was recorded a few times. CDR3 sequence reads: CASSLEDGTNEKLFF. CDR3 sequence (DNA): TGCGCCAGCAGCTTGGAGGATGGCACTAATGAAAAACTGTTTTTT. This chain links TRBV5-1 with TRBJ1-4; D not certain. Looked up from germline, CDR1 is SGHRS and CDR2 is YFSETQ. V gave up 0 bases and J gave up 2 bases, with 8 bases separating them. The CDR3 totals 15 residues.

This clonotype was counted ten times or more. V and J are TRBV7-2 and TRBJ2-7; D possibly corresponds to TRBD1 (5 bases). Trimming took off 3 bases at V and 3 bases at J, with 9 bases between the two ends. The CDR3 has 13 amino acids. The V gene's germline CDR1 is SGHTA and CDR2 FQGNSA. CDR3 nucleotide sequence: TGTGCCAGCAGCTTCCAGACAGTCTACGAGCAGTACTTC. It yields the protein CASSFQTVYEQYF.

The CDR3 protein is CASSEVGFEQYF. DNA of the CDR3: TGTGCCAGCAGTGAAGTGGGGTTCGAGCAGTACTTC. The chain links TRBV6-1 to TRBJ2-7; D ambiguous. The length of the CDR3 is 12 residues. Between the trimmed V and J ends, which lost 1 base and 6 bases, there was a span of 7 bases. In germline, CDR1 is MNHNS, CDR2 SASEGT.

This clonotype turned up a few times. The chain is built from TRBV10-2 and TRBJ2-7, with TRBD1 matching 9 bases. V lost 3 bases and J lost 5; bases outside the gene matches: 8. The CDR3 contains 15 residues. CDR1 and CDR2 from the germline V gene are WSHSY and SAAADI. The CDR3 DNA follows: TGCGCCAGCAGTGATACCGGGACAGGGTTGGACGAGCAGTACTTC. Amino acids: CASSDTGTGLDEQYF.

The chain uses TRBV6-2 or TRBV6-3 and TRBJ2-7; D is ambiguous. Trimming removed 2 bases from V and 2 bases from J, with 16 bases in between. The CDR3 extends over 16 amino acids. Germline assignment: CDR1 MNHEY and CDR2 SVGEGT. The CDR3 DNA reads TGTGCCAGCAGTTACGGTTCGGCAGGCGACCCCTACGAGCAGTACTTC. This translates into CASSYGSAGDPYEQYF.

The table lists this clonotype with a few counts. The genes are TRBV7-6 and TRBJ2-3; the match to TRBD2 covers 12 bases. With 5 bases clipped from V and 1 base from J, the junction kept 7 bases outside the gene matches. The CDR3 loop spans 17 amino acids. Germline V CDR1 and CDR2: SGHVS, FNYEAQ. CDR3 sequence reads: CASSNPASGGGTDTQYF. CDR3 in DNA: TGTGCCAGCAGCAACCCAGCTAGCGGGGGGGGCACAGATACGCAGTATTTT.

The rearrangement joins TRBV7-9 to TRBJ2-1; 7 positions match TRBD2. CDR3 size: 16 residues. Germline CDR1 and CDR2: SEHNR and FQNEAQ (reference sequence). Trimming cost V 1 base and J 5 bases; bases outside gene matches: 8. The CDR3 region is CASSLDSSGANNEQFF. In nucleotides, the CDR3 is TGTGCCAGCAGCTTAGACTCCAGCGGGGCCAACAATGAGCAGTTCTTC.

The genes are TRBV7-8 and TRBJ1-4; 8 nucleotides agree with TRBD1. Trimming cost V 3 bases and J 10 bases; bases outside gene matches: 4. The CDR3 covers 13 residues. The germline gives CDR1 SGHVS, CDR2 FQNEAQ. CDR3 in amino acids: CASSLLTGAKLFF. CDR3 DNA sequence: TGTGCCAGCAGCTTGTTGACAGGGGCAAAACTGTTTTTT.

The chain is built from TRBV20-1 and TRBJ2-7; 14 nucleotides line up with TRBD2. Per germline, CDR1 DFQATT and CDR2 SNEGSKA (reference sequence). With V trimmed by 4 bases and J by 1 base, 12 bases remained unmatched. CDR3 length: 18 amino acids. CDR3: CSANRLAGGQIISYEQYF. CDR3 nucleotides: TGCAGTGCTAACCGACTAGCGGGGGGGCAGATAATTTCCTACGAGCAGTACTTC.

This clonotype showed up just a few times. The V gene is TRBV2, the J gene TRBJ1-1; D unclear. The germline gives CDR1 SNHLY, CDR2 FYNNEI. Trimming left V 8 bases short and J 3 bases short, with 10 bases between. The CDR3 has 12 amino acids. The CDR3 sequence is CASQGGDTEAFF. The CDR3 DNA reads TGTGCCAGCCAAGGCGGGGACACTGAAGCTTTCTTT.

This clonotype has at least ten counts. V gene TRBV12-3 or TRBV12-4 combines with J gene TRBJ1-1, with TRBD1 as a possible D gene (6 bases). CDR3 size: 13 residues. The V end was cut by 3 bases, the J end by 11 bases, with 16 bases between. CDR3 DNA: TGTGCCAGCAGTTTGGACAGTGGGGCTAACGCTTTCTTT. As protein: CASSLDSGANAFF.